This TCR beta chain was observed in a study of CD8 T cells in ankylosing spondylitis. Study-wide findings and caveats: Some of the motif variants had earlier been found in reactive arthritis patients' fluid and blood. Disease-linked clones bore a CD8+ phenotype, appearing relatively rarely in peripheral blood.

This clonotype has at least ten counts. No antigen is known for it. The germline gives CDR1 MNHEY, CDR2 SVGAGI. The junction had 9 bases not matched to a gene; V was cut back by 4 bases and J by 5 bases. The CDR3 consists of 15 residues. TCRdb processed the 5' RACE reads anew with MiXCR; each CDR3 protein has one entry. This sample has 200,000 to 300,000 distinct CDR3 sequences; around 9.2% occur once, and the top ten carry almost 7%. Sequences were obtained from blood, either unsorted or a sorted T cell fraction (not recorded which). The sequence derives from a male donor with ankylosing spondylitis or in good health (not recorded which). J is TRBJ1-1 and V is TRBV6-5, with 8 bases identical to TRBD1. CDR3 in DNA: TGTGCCAGCAGTTCCCGAGACAGGGGCACTACTGAAGCTTTCTTT. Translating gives CASSSRDRGTTEAFF.